The source of this TCR beta chain is a study of cytomegalovirus exposure and HLA in healthy donors (dated by TCRdb to about 2017). A note on the overall study: An earlier analysis of approximately 640 of the donors reported more than 250 Gb of sequence data and some 120 million unique TCR beta sequences from about 179 million T cells. Typing coverage differed by locus: A, B, C, DRB1 and DQB1 were typed in about 629-640 donors, DQA1 in approximately 520, DPA1 in roughly 590, and DPB1 in around 490. An early release covering around 630 HLA-typed donors comprised approximately 300 gigabases of sequencing data and roughly 86 million unique TCR sequences. In an earlier analysis of roughly 600 of the donors, high-throughput TCR beta sequencing was used to judge whether each TCR beta V gene segment behaved as functional or pseudogenic. Rather than using new phenotypic data, the later analysis identified candidate immune exposures from TCR beta sequences and from how often those sequences occurred across donors. Among 398 genotyped donors of the cohort, an average of around 240,000 unique TCR beta nucleotide sequences was sequenced per donor, of which about 18% were non-productive. A later analysis re-examined previously published TCR beta repertoires from 610 or so donors and added high-resolution HLA genotyping to investigate patterns of TCR occurrence. Because of strong linkage in the cohort, a few DR-DQ haplotypes were treated as single units for association and clustering. A later genetic analysis took genome-wide SNP genotypes for about 55% of the 666 donors and used that subset as a discovery cohort. In addition to the first cohort of around 670 subjects, a separate validation cohort of 130 or so different subjects was used. All discovery cohort repertoires had been generated using a single sequencing platform. The T cell repertoires of under 700 subjects were profiled by immunosequencing and related to cytomegalovirus serostatus. The study aimed to test whether signatures of past pathogen exposure could be identified by cataloging public T cell receptors. Donor age, sex, ethnicity and CMV serostatus were compiled together with the repertoire data. HLA typing included class I and class II loci at four-digit resolution. Among the 398 genotyped donors, around 81% belonged to the genetic ancestry cluster associated with self-reported Caucasian donors. The study combined high-throughput TCR immunosequencing, statistical association of individual TCRs with disease status, and machine learning to predict cytomegalovirus infection status.

The study at large found these results: According to a later analysis, most CMV-associated TCR beta chains appeared to be HLA-restricted, and the HLA associations seemed to be driven largely by CMV exposure. In a later analysis, 16,951 TCR beta sequences were associated with specific HLA alleles at a false discovery rate of 0.05. The study gave a list of more than 150 TCR beta chains associated with cytomegalovirus. The presence/absence analyses assumed that sequencing depth was roughly uniform across donors, and that assumption may not be true. Correlated functional status among segregating V segments might reflect linkage disequilibrium, but an unknown experimental factor could not be ruled out. Because HLA typing was missing for some donors at each locus, association tests included only the typed subset. Immune exposure information for the cohort was limited to CMV serostatus. In both the original and validation cohorts, the classifier was reported to diagnose cytomegalovirus status with high specificity and sensitivity. The earlier analysis of almost 600 of the donors excluded roughly 17 rarely observed V segments, including chromosome 9 orphons, because counts were too low. In an earlier analysis of roughly 560 of the donors, most TCR beta V segments were observed in productive rearrangements about 90% or about 30% of the time, broadly matching IMGT annotations. Most TCR sequences were observed very rarely across donors, whereas some public TCRs were present in many individuals. A later genetic analysis associated a missense DCLRE1C variant with V-gene and J-gene trimming of TCR beta chains, and an independent cohort replicated the association. Compared with equally common non-associated chains, HLA-associated TCR beta chains in a later analysis were more clonally expanded and had lower generation probabilities. Strong co-occurrence of HLA alleles, especially DR and DQ, made assigning TCR associations to individual alleles difficult. A cluster of highly shared sequence variants was judged likely to be a technical artifact of the sequencing pipeline. Only TCR beta chains were sequenced in this cohort, and the absence of alpha or paired-chain data limited detectable features. Compared with the approximately 700-donor mean, donors in an Asian-associated ancestry cluster had fewer N-insertions in productive TCRs, according to a later genetic analysis. According to the authors, the approach could potentially be generalized to other disease states and immunological phenotypes. Three of the identified cytomegalovirus-associated TCR beta chains were confirmed in vitro to be specific for cytomegalovirus antigens. Some IMGT-functional V segments, including TRBV6-2 and TRBV6-3, could not be distinguished by the 87-base-pair reads and were therefore excluded. A later analysis reported that several top co-occurrence clusters appeared linked to parvovirus B19, influenza, CMV and Epstein-Barr virus. A later analysis found that TCR association rates varied across HLA loci, with DRB1 alleles showing the most associated TCRs and HLA-C alleles the fewest. A further reported finding was that TCR beta sequences accurately predicted the HLA-A and HLA-B alleles for most subjects in the first cohort.

Of note for this clone: Its cognate antigen has yet to be identified. No clone much larger than this one lies a single base away; base qualities are absent.

The method was the immunoSEQ multiplex PCR assay. The multiplex PCR relied on a mix of 60 forward primers for TCR Vbeta segments and 13 reverse primers for TCR Jbeta segments. A multiplex PCR assay on genomic DNA amplified the CDR3 region of rearranged TCR beta genes. On the Illumina HiSeq System, the amplified TCR beta libraries were sequenced as 87-base-pair reads. The paper's processing steps were these. Across the roughly 600 repertoires, a later analysis counted some 80 million unique TCR beta chains, roughly 11 million of which were shared by at least two donors. Raw reads were error-corrected and collapsed into unique sequences with a nearest-neighbor algorithm that merged closely related sequences to remove PCR and sequencing errors. To assign V, D and J gene segments, CDR3 sequences were aligned to IMGT reference sequences. Each retained sequence needed at least a six-nucleotide match to both a V gene segment and a J gene segment. Rearrangements were classified as productive when the CDR3 lacked stop codons and remained in frame with V and J, and all other rearrangements were classified as non-productive. Following IMGT convention, CDR3 was defined as the stretch from the second conserved V-encoded cysteine to the conserved J-encoded phenylalanine. The earlier analysis of 500 to 750 of the donors excluded any sequence lacking an unambiguous match to a single V gene segment. In an earlier analysis of several hundred of the donors, a V segment was called functional when productive rearrangements were above 56.7%, and segregating when the standard deviation between donors exceeded 5%. A statistical classification framework was developed to diagnose cytomegalovirus status using the catalog of TCR beta chain sequences. V and J gene assignment, in a later analysis, came from comparing TCR nucleotide sequences with IMGT/GENE-DB human TR gene sequences. In a later analysis, CDR3 sequences and most-parsimonious VDJ recombination scenarios were assigned using the TCRdist pipeline. In a later analysis, each TCR beta chain was defined by its CDR3 amino acid sequence together with its V-gene family, and reads without a unique V-gene family were excluded. As a way to deal with suspected cross-contamination and a sequencing artifact, a later analysis dropped 450 to 600 nucleotide sequences that were highly shared and had low generation probability. A later analysis calculated a clonal expansion index for each public chain from normalized within-repertoire ranks of inferred template counts. A later analysis computed generation probabilities with a VDJ recombination model fitted to out-of-frame rearrangements, and checked the results against IGoR. In a later analysis, TCR-TCR, TCR-HLA and TCR-CMV co-occurrence was scored with hypergeometric tests, and a repertoire-size bias correction was applied to TCR pairs. A later analysis estimated false discovery rates by permuting HLA or CMV assignments 20 times. In a later analysis, co-occurring TCRs were grouped using DBSCAN, with TCRdist sequence similarity added in when clustering inside HLA-allele-positive subsets. Repertoires with fewer than 30,000 or more than 120,000 public chains were left out of co-occurrence clustering, as were a few repertoires with anomalous nucleotide sharing. Held by TCRdb, this immuneACCESS table contains in-frame sequences only and omits some clones. Under half of the omission traces to an unresolved V gene where checked; the cause of the rest is unknown. V and J calls plus clone size are reproduced from that table; the DNA served to infer D and trimming. The sample table lists about 100,000 clones, about 80% of them with a count of one. The biggest ten clones account for under 0.8% of the sample.

From the cysteine up to the phenylalanine, the CDR3 has a length of 12 residues. Only the CDR3 DNA stays, 36 bases, in frame from base 1. The cohort consisted of 600 or so healthy bone marrow donors. All cohort members were sampled while nominally healthy, although unrecorded immune exposures were likely present. The donor tested CMV seronegative and was one of the 352 seronegative cohort members. Every donor gave a peripheral blood sample, and the peripheral blood mononuclear cells from that sample were used for TCR beta sequencing. The Qiagen DNeasy Blood Extraction Kit was used to extract genomic DNA from the blood cell samples.

The sequence derives from a woman aged 55-75 years in good health and CMV-seronegative. Here the chain combines TRBV12-2 and TRBJ1-2. TRBV12-2 represents a pseudogene. Sequencing was performed on PBMCs. Here the CDR3 is given as CASRSVGYGYTF. The DNA sequence reads TGTGCAAGTCGCTCCGTCGGCTATGGCTACACCTTC.